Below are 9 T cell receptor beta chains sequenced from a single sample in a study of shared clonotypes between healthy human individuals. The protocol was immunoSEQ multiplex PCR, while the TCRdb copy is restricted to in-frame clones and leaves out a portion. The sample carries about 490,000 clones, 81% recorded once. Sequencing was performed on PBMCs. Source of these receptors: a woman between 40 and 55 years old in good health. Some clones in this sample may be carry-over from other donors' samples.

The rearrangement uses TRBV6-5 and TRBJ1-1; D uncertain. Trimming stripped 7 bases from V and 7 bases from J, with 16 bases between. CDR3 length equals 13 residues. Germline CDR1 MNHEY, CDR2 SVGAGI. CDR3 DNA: TGTGCCAGCAACATCGGGAGTGCCGGTGAAGCTTTCTTT. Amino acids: CASNIGSAGEAFF.

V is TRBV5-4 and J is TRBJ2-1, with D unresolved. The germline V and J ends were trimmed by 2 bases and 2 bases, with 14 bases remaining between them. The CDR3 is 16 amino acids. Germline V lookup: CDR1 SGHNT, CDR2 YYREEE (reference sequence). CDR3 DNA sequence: TGTGCCAGCAGCTTCGTGGCTACACGGGCCTACAATGAGCAGTTCTTC. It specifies CASSFVATRAYNEQFF.

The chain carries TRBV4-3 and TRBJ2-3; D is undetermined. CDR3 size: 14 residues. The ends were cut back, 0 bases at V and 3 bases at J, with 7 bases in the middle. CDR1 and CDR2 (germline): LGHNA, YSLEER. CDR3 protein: CASSQDSLTDTQYF. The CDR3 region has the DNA TGCGCCAGCAGCCAAGACTCCCTTACAGATACGCAGTATTTT.

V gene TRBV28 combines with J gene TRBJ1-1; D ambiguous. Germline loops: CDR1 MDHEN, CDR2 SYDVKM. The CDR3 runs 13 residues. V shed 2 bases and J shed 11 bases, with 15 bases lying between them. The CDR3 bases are TGTGCCAGCAGTTTAGCTTCGCATGTGTTTGCTTTCTTT. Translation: CASSLASHVFAFF.

The DNA of the CDR3 is TGTGCCAGCAGCAAGGGACTAGCGGGAGGGCCCACCGGGGAGCTGTTTTTT. Its translation is CASSKGLAGGPTGELFF. The V gene is TRBV11-2, the J gene TRBJ2-2, with TRBD2 matching over 16 bases. The V segment lost 5 bases and the J segment 4 bases; nucleotides outside the gene matches: 4. CDR3 length equals 17 residues. Germline V gene sequence: CDR1 SGHAT, CDR2 FQNNGV.

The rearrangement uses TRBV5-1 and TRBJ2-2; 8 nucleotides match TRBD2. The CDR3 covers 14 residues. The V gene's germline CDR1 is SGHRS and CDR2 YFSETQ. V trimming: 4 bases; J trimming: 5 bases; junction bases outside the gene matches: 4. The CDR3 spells CASSPGLETGELFF. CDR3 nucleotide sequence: TGCGCCAGCAGCCCGGGACTAGAGACCGGGGAGCTGTTTTTT.

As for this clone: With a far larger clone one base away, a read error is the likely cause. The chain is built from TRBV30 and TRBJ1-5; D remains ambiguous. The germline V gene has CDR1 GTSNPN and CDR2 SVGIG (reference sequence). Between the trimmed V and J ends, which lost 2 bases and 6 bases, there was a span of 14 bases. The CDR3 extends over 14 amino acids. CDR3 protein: CAWSNGVGGQPQHF. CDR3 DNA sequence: TGTGCCTGGAGTAACGGGGTGGGAGGTCAGCCCCAGCATTTT.

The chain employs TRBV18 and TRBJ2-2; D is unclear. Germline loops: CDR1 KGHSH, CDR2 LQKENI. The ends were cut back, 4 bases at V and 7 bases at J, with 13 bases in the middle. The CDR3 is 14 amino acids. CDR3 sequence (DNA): TGTGCCAGCTCACAACCCAGTCTAGGCGGGGAGCTGTTTTTT. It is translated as CASSQPSLGGELFF.

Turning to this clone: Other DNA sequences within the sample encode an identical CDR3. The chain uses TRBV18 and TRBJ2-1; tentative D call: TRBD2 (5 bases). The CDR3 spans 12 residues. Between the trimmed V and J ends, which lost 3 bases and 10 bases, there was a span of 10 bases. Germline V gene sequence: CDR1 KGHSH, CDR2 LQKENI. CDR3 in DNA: TGTGCCAGCTCACCTGGTCGGGGAGAGCAGTTCTTC. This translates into CASSPGRGEQFF.